Listed here are 14 T cell receptor beta chains from one sample, sequenced in a study of molecular identifiers for immune sequencing clone quantification. Each CDR3 protein is one row after TCRdb ran MiXCR on the PCR reads. The profile shows about half a million distinct CDR3 sequences, 20% to 25% of them singletons. The sequencing sample was made of naive CD8+ T cells from blood, with Jurkat cell RNA spiked in. Subset defined: FACS-sorted CD8+CD4-CCR7+CD45RA+ naive T cells. All receptors come from a human donor in good health. Some libraries in this study had Jurkat cell RNA spiked in.

This clonotype was observed a single time. The chain employs TRBV27 and TRBJ1-5, with D possibly being TRBD1 (6 bases). Trimming shortened V by 5 bases and J by 4 bases, and 12 bases separated the two germline ends. This CDR3 comprises 14 residues. Germline lookup yields CDR1 MNHEY and CDR2 SMNVEV (reference sequence). The CDR3 region is CASSVQGLNQPQHF. The CDR3 DNA reads TGTGCCAGCAGTGTACAGGGTCTTAATCAGCCCCAGCATTTT.

V and J are TRBV20-1 and TRBJ2-7, with no clear D. The CDR3 extends over 15 amino acids. The germline CDR1 and CDR2 sequences are DFQATT and SNEGSKA (reference sequence). Trimming took off 6 bases at V and 2 bases at J, with 20 bases between the two ends. CDR3 region: CSASDDGIPAYEQYF. In DNA form, the CDR3 reads TGCAGTGCCAGCGATGACGGCATTCCCGCCTACGAGCAGTACTTC.

This clonotype came up many times. The DNA of the CDR3 is TGTGCCAGCAGGGAGGGACTAGCGGGGGGTAACATCCTCCAAGAGACCCAGTACTTC. Protein: CASREGLAGGNILQETQYF. The chain combines TRBV5-4 with TRBJ2-5; 15 bases agree with TRBD2. With V trimmed by 5 bases and J by 1 base, 12 bases remained unmatched. Germline lookup yields CDR1 SGHNT and CDR2 YYREEE (reference sequence). CDR3 length: 19 residues. The complete variable domain, with remaining parts taken from reference TRBV5-4 and TRBJ2-5, reads ETGVTQSPTHLIKTRGQQVTLRCSSQSGHNTVSWYQQALGQGPQFIFQYYREEENGRGNFPPRFSGLQFPNYSSELNVNALELDDSALYLCASREGLAGGNILQETQYFGPGTRLLVL.

The CDR3 here is CASSGRNRTGRVDEQFF. The DNA of the CDR3 is TGTGCCAGCAGTGGACGAAATCGGACAGGTAGGGTAGATGAGCAGTTCTTC. The J gene is TRBJ2-1, the V gene TRBV6-8; 7 bases match TRBD1. The V gene end was trimmed by 5 bases and the J gene end by 8 bases; junction bases not matched to a gene: 18. The CDR3 has 17 residues. Germline V gene data show CDR1 as MNHGY and CDR2 as SAAAGT.

V usage is TRBV21-1 and J usage is TRBJ2-4; the listed D gene, TRBD1, was not tested against the DNA. TRBV21-1 is a pseudogene. The CDR3 consists of 11 residues. The CDR3 is CASSIPGSEYF. The CDR3, as DNA: TGTGCCAGCAGCATCCCCGGCTCGGAGTACTTC.

Turning to this clonotype: This clone may be a read error of a much larger clone one base away. The conserved closing phenylalanine or tryptophan is absent in this CDR3, likely reflecting a read error. The DNA for the CDR3 is TGTGCCAGCAGCTCCATACTAGAATGGGATCAGCCCCAGCATCTT. It is translated as CASSSILEWDQPQHL. V usage is TRBV7-9 and J usage is TRBJ1-5; D is unresolved. There are 15 residues in the CDR3. Deletions cut 4 bases from V and 5 bases from J, with 15 bases between. Germline-derived CDR1 and CDR2 are SEHNR and FQNEAQ (reference sequence).

This clonotype appeared a few times. This chain links TRBV20-1 with TRBJ2-2; 10 nucleotides agree with TRBD2. In germline, CDR1 is DFQATT, CDR2 SNEGSKA (reference sequence). Trimming at V came to 1 base and at J to 6 bases, leaving 14 bases not matched to a gene. The CDR3 sequence is 18 residues long. In DNA, the CDR3 is TGCAGTGCTAGAGGACTCCCAAGCGGGGGGGCGGGCGCCGGGGAGCTGTTTTTT. Its protein product is CSARGLPSGGAGAGELFF.

This clonotype was recorded at least ten times. The chain combines TRBV4-1 with TRBJ1-4, with 7 bases fitting TRBD1. With V trimmed by 6 bases and J by 7 bases, 11 bases remained unmatched. This CDR3 spans 15 amino acids. The germline V gene has CDR1 MGHRA and CDR2 YSYEKL. The CDR3 DNA is TGCGCCAGCAGATCCACAGGGGCAGCCGCTGAAAAACTGTTTTTT. Encoded protein: CASRSTGAAAEKLFF.

Comments on this clonotype: Lacking the conserved final phenylalanine or tryptophan, this CDR3 likely reflects a read error. CDR3 DNA sequence: TGTGCCATCGGCCGCGGCACTGAAGCTTTCCTT. Its protein is CAIGRGTEAFL. The V and J genes are TRBV7-9 and TRBJ1-1; D is undetermined. Trimming cost V 10 bases and J 4 bases, with 10 bases left between them. The CDR3 extends over 11 amino acids. Germline values: CDR1 SEHNR, CDR2 FQNEAQ (reference sequence).

This clonotype was found many times. The genes are TRBV20-1 and TRBJ1-1; TRBD1 might be the D (6 bases). The CDR3 has 11 amino acids. Per the germline V gene, CDR1 is DFQATT and CDR2 is SNEGSKA (reference sequence). The CDR3 bases are TGCAGCGGGAGGGGGGGGACTGAAGCTTTCTTT. Translation gives CSGRGGTEAFF.

Here the CDR3 reads CSVAEGYEQYF. DNA for the CDR3: TGCAGCGTGGCAGAAGGGTACGAGCAGTACTTC. The chain couples TRBV29-1 to TRBJ2-7; D is uncertain. There are 11 residues in the CDR3. The V end was cut by 6 bases, the J end by 4 bases, with 10 bases between. CDR1 is SQVTM and CDR2 is ANQGSEA in the germline V gene.

This clonotype was picked up a small number of times. This rearrangement joins TRBV4-1 to TRBJ1-1; D perhaps matches TRBD1 (5 bases). CDR3 length equals 14 residues. The V gene lost 1 base and the J gene lost 7 bases, with 13 bases spanning the gap. The germline CDR1 and CDR2 sequences are MGHRA and YSYEKL. CDR3 coding DNA: TGCGCCAGCAGCCAAGTCAGGGAACTCGATGAAGCTTTCTTT. It codes for CASSQVRELDEAFF.

This clonotype was seen ten or more times. The rearrangement joins TRBV13 to TRBJ1-4; unclear D gene. Trimming removed 2 bases from V and 0 bases from J, with 7 bases in between. The germline V gene has CDR1 PRHDT and CDR2 FYEKMQ (reference sequence). This CDR3 contains 15 residues. The CDR3 sequence: CASSLRQATNEKLFF. Written as DNA, the CDR3 is TGTGCCAGCAGCTTAAGGCAAGCAACTAATGAAAAACTGTTTTTT.

This clonotype was counted a few times. The chain recombines TRBV2 with TRBJ2-1; unclear D gene. Germline V CDR1 and CDR2: SNHLY, FYNNEI. The V gene lost 5 bases and the J gene lost 7 bases, with 21 bases spanning the gap. There are 16 residues in the CDR3. The CDR3 nucleotides are TGTGCCAGCAGTCCCGCCCAGAAGCAGCCATTTAATGAGCAGTTCTTC. As protein: CASSPAQKQPFNEQFF.